This TCR beta chain was recorded in a study of blood T cell repertoires in COVID-19. The table came from immunoSEQ multiplex PCR; TCRdb's copy has only in-frame clones and leaves some out. This table has some 150,000 clones, approximately 80% appearing once. This clone is a singleton in its sample. Trimming pared 7 bases from V and 8 bases from J, leaving 9 bases between. This CDR3 has 12 amino acids. CDR1 and CDR2 (germline): SNHLY, FYNNEI. The material sequenced was peripheral blood. The rearrangement joins TRBV2 to TRBJ1-6; D might be TRBD1 (5 bases). The source is a woman between 50 and 59 years old with acute or convalescent COVID-19. The CDR3 region is CASKWGDSPLHF. CDR3 nucleotides: TGTGCCAGCAAGTGGGGGGATTCACCCCTCCACTTT.